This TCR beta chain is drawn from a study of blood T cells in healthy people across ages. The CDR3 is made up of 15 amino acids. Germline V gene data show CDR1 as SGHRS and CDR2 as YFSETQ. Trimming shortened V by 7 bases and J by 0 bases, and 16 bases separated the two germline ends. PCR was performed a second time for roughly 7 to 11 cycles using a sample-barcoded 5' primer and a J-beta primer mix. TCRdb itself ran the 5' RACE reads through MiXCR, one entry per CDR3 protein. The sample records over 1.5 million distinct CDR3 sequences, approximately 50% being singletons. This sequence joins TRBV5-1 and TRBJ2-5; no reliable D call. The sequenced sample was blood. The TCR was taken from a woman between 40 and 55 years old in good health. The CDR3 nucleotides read TGCGCCAGCTCAATTTCCAGTGCGTACCAAGAGACCCAGTACTTC. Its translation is CASSISSAYQETQYF.